These T cell receptor beta chains were read from a single sample in a study of regulatory T cells in long-lasting Graves disease. MiXCR, run by TCRdb on the multiplex PCR reads, gives a single entry per CDR3 protein. The table lists hundreds of thousands of distinct CDR3 sequences, about 15% of them singletons. The sample also formed part of further work on T cells in Graves' hyperthyroidism and ophthalmopathy.

The sample in question was peripheral blood mononuclear cells (PBMCs), obtained at new diagnosis, from a patient treated with antithyroid drugs. All receptors derive from a woman aged 40 to 49 with Graves disease. The CDR3 runs from the conserved cysteine through the conserved F or W.

j_call | v_call | cdr3_aa
TRBJ2-2 | TRBV28 | CASSNTGTGQSGELFF
TRBJ2-5 | TRBV19 | CASSIAGDAQTQYF
TRBJ2-3 | TRBV10-3 | CAIGTSDTDTQYF
TRBJ2-4 | TRBV6-1 | CASSPRTGLVSKNIQYF
TRBJ1-2 | TRBV28 | CASTYREFNPSYGYTF
TRBJ1-2 | TRBV6-5 | CASSYRDINYGYTF
TRBJ1-2 | TRBV20-1 | CSARDPKGTVGGYTF
TRBJ2-2 | TRBV9 | CASSVGTENTGELFF
TRBJ2-7 | TRBV20-1 | CSAVEASSYEQYF
TRBJ2-5 | TRBV20-1 | CSAPGQNQETQYF
TRBJ2-3 | TRBV28 | CASSFLITREGLRDTDTQYF
TRBJ1-2 | TRBV3-1 | CASSPGQGIRGYTF
TRBJ2-1 | TRBV2 | CASTPPGGTVYNEQFF
TRBJ2-7 | TRBV11-1 | CASSLEAGDGQSF
TRBJ2-1 | TRBV2 | CASSEEGAGLNYNEQFF
TRBJ1-1 | TRBV19 | CASSIGGPSAAFF
TRBJ2-3 | TRBV28 | CASSVRLAGSTDTQYF
TRBJ2-1 | TRBV19 | CASSIGTSHINEQFF
TRBJ2-2 | TRBV6-1 | CASRGLAANTGELFF
TRBJ1-3 | TRBV27 | CASSLGGTGNTIYF
TRBJ2-7 | TRBV3-1 | CASSHFYRGASSYEQYF
TRBJ2-1 | TRBV7-6 | CASSFEITSGPYNEQFF
TRBJ2-3 | TRBV27 | CASSSTRASGTDTQYF
TRBJ2-5 | TRBV29-1 | CSVELAGNQETQYF
TRBJ2-3 | TRBV7-9 | CATTPVVGGRGTDTQYF
TRBJ2-1 | TRBV7-2 | CASSPSSSSYNEQFF
TRBJ2-7 | TRBV5-1 | CASSPFIWREGLEQYF
TRBJ1-2 | TRBV6-9 | CASSYGGPRDGYTF
TRBJ2-3 | TRBV30 | CAWAGGGGGDTQYF
NA | TRBV28 | CASGTRTGAHDEQFF
TRBJ2-2 | TRBV20-1 | CSARDRVAGLTGELFF
TRBJ1-3 | TRBV12-3/TRBV12-4 | CATLRTAGNTIYF
TRBJ1-1 | TRBV24-1 | CATRDTRRVTEAFF
TRBJ1-4 | TRBV6-5 | CASSYEKTPNEKLFF
TRBJ1-5 | TRBV19 | CASSILGQGNQPQHF
NA | TRBV19 | CASRSNPGDYEQFF
TRBJ2-2 | TRBV11-2 | CASGDKGGGTGELFF
TRBJ2-5 | TRBV7-9 | CASSLLPGVEETQYF
TRBJ2-7 | TRBV7-2 | CASSLAVTGAWSYEQYF
TRBJ2-7 | TRBV2 | CASRGNLGTAYFEQYF
TRBJ2-2 | TRBV7-3 | CASSSGQGPGELFF
TRBJ2-1 | TRBV5-1 | CASSRKDRPYNEQFF
TRBJ1-2 | TRBV11-2 | CASSLGWRQGRGDGYTF